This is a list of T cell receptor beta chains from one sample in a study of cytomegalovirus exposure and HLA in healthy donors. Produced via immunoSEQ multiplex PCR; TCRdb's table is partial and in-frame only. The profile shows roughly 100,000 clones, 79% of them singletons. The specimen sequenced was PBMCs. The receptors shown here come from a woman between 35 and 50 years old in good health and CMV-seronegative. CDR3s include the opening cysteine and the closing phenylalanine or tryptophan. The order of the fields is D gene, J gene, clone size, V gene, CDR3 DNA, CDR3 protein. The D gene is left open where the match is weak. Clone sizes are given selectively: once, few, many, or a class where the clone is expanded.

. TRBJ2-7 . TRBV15 TGTGCCACCAGCAGAGATCTCGTGACTCCTGCTGGCGAGCAGTACTTC CATSRDLVTPAGEQYF
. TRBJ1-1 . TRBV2 TGTGCCAGCAGTGTGATAGTCATGAACACTGAAGCTTTCTTT CASSVIVMNTEAFF
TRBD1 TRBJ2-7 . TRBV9 TGTGCCAGCAGCGTAGAGGGGGCGCTTTCTGATAAGCAGTACTTC CASSVEGALSDKQYF
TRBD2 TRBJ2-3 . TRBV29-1 TGCAGCGTCTGCCAGACTAGCCAACGCACAGATACGCAGTATTTT CSVCQTSQRTDTQYF
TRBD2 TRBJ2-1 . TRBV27 TGTGCCAGCAGGGCAGCGGGAGGGACAGCCAATGAGCAGTTCTTC CASRAAGGTANEQFF
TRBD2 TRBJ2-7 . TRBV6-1 TGTGCCAGCAGTGGTATAGCGGGAGGATCCTACGAGCGGTACTTC CASSGIAGGSYERYF
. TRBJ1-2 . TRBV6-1 TGTGCCAGCAGCCAAATAGGAGGGGAGCGTGGCTACACCTTC CASSQIGGERGYTF
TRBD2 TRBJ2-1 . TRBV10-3 TGTGCCATCAGTGAGTTGACGCGTGCGGGGGGCCCCTCCGAGCAGTTCTTC CAISELTRAGGPSEQFF
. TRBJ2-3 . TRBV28 TGTGCCAGCAGCCCCCCGGTTCGAACGCAGTATTTT CASSPPVRTQYF
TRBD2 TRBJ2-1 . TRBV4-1 TGCGCCAGCAGCCAAGTGTCGGGCGGGAGTAGGGATGAGCAGTTCTTC CASSQVSGGSRDEQFF
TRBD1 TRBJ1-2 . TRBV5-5 TGTGCCAGCAGCTTGACGGGACAGATGAACTATGGCTACACCTTC CASSLTGQMNYGYTF
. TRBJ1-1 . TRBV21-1 TGTGCCAGCAGCAAAGGGGTACCCCGGGACACTGAAGCTTTCTTT CASSKGVPRDTEAFF
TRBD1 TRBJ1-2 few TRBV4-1 TGCGCCAGCAGACTTATTGACAGAGGGGGCGGAGGATATGGCTACACCTTC CASRLIDRGGGGYGYTF
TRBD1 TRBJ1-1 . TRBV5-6 TGTGCCAGCAGCTTTAAGGGGGCTTACACTGAAGCTTTCTTT CASSFKGAYTEAFF